A single sample gave rise to the 7 T cell receptor beta chains below, sequenced in a study of cytomegalovirus exposure and HLA in healthy donors. The protocol was immunoSEQ multiplex PCR, while the TCRdb copy is restricted to in-frame clones and leaves out a portion. The data show hundreds of thousands of clones, roughly 90% seen once. The sample taken for sequencing was PBMCs. These receptors were collected from a woman between 18 and 29 years old in good health and CMV-seronegative.

The chain carries TRBV5-6 and TRBJ2-3, with D hard to call. CDR1 and CDR2 from the germline V gene are SGHDT and YYEEEE. V shed 3 bases and J shed 2 bases, with 16 bases lying between them. The CDR3 loop spans 16 amino acids. Here the CDR3 DNA reads TGTGCCAGCAGCTCCCGCCTAGACGGATACACAGATACGCAGTATTTT. Its translation: CASSSRLDGYTDTQYF.

The chain couples TRBV29-1 to TRBJ2-7; TRBD2 is a possible D gene (7 bases). Germline V gives CDR1 SQVTM, CDR2 ANQGSEA. The V end lost 5 bases, the J end lost 0 bases, and 14 bases lay between the germline ends. This CDR3 region has 14 residues. The CDR3 sequence: CSVRGGGFSYEQYF. The CDR3 bases are TGCAGCGTTAGGGGGGGAGGTTTCTCCTACGAGCAGTACTTC.

This clone was seen more than once but under ten times. The chain employs TRBV28 and TRBJ1-2, with TRBD1 as a possible D gene (5 bases). CDR1 MDHEN and CDR2 SYDVKM come from the germline V gene. V was clipped by 3 bases and J by 6 bases, with 14 bases between them. This CDR3 spans 14 amino acids. The DNA for the CDR3 is TGTGCCAGCAGTTTGGGGCAGGGAAGAGATGGCTACACCTTC. This codes for CASSLGQGRDGYTF.

The chain has TRBV7-9 and TRBJ2-7, with D possibly TRBD2 on 5 matching bases. The CDR3 covers 13 residues. The V gene lost 4 bases and the J gene lost 3 bases, with 10 bases spanning the gap. Germline V lookup: CDR1 SEHNR, CDR2 FQNEAQ (reference sequence). The CDR3 reads CASSYASNYEQYF. CDR3 nucleotide sequence: TGTGCCAGCAGCTACGCTAGCAACTACGAGCAGTACTTC.

V and J are TRBV19 and TRBJ2-2, with 8 nucleotides matching TRBD1. From germline, CDR1 is LNHDA and CDR2 SQIVND (reference sequence). CDR3 length: 15 amino acids. V trimming: 4 bases; J trimming: 4 bases; junction bases outside the gene matches: 5. The CDR3 bases are TGTGCCAGTAGTACTCAGGGGGCGGGCACCGGGGAGCTGTTTTTT. Protein product: CASSTQGAGTGELFF.

The chain recombines TRBV25-1 with TRBJ1-5; 8 nucleotides align to TRBD1. The CDR3 totals 14 residues. The V gene end was trimmed by 3 bases and the J gene end by 7 bases; junction bases not matched to a gene: 5. Germline V lookup: CDR1 MGHDK, CDR2 SYGVNS. CDR3 nucleotides: TGTGCCAGCAGTGACAGGGGGCACGGACAGCCCCAGCATTTT. It specifies CASSDRGHGQPQHF. The full variable domain, in which reference TRBV25-1 and TRBJ1-5 provide the parts outside the CDR3, is EADIYQTPRYLVIGTGKKITLECSQTMGHDKMYWYQQDPGMELHLIHYSYGVNSTEKGDLSSESTVSRIRTEHFPLTLESARPSHTSQYLCASSDRGHGQPQHFGDGTRLSIL.

This chain links TRBV2 with TRBJ1-2; D remains unclear. In germline, CDR1 is SNHLY, CDR2 FYNNEI. V lost 3 bases to trimming and J lost 3 bases, with 11 bases between them. The CDR3 has 14 residues. DNA of the CDR3: TGTGCCAGCAGTGATGGGCAGGAATACTATGGCTACACCTTC. This encodes CASSDGQEYYGYTF.